This TCR beta chain was found in a study of T cells in Graves' hyperthyroidism and ophthalmopathy. Patients with ophthalmopathy all had a Clinical Activity Score of at least 3, a NOSPECS grade of at least 4 and duration under 3 months. The CDR3 covers 14 residues. The junction had 3 bases not matched to a gene; V was cut back by 3 bases and J by 7 bases. The V gene's germline CDR1 is MDHEN and CDR2 SYDVKM. In its sample, this clonotype was seen many times. The investigators amplified TCR beta CDR3 regions from RNA transcripts. HTBI primers were employed in a first-round RT-PCR of the TCR CDR3. A single record per CDR3 protein comes from TCRdb applying MiXCR to the multiplex PCR reads. The repertoire consists of under 400,000 distinct CDR3 sequences, with around 18% occurring once and the leading ten covering 15% to 17%.

This chain links TRBV28 with TRBJ1-5, with 10 nucleotides matching TRBD1. Sequencing input: blood. The source of this sequence is a middle-aged woman with Graves' ophthalmopathy. CDR3 nucleotides: TGTGCCAGCAGTTTGAGGGACAGGGGACAGCCCCAGCATTTT. Protein: CASSLRDRGQPQHF.